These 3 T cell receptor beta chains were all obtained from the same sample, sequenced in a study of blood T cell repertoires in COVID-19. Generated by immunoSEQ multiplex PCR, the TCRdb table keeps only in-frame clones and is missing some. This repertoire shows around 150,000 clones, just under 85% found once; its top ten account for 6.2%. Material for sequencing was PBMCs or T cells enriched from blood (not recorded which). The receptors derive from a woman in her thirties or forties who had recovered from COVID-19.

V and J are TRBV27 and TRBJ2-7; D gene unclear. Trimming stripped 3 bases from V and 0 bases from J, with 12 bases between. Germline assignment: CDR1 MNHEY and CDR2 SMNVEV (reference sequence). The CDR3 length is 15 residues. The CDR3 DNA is TGTGCCAGCAGTTTTAAGGCGGCGAGCTCCTACGAGCAGTACTTC. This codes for CASSFKAASSYEQYF.

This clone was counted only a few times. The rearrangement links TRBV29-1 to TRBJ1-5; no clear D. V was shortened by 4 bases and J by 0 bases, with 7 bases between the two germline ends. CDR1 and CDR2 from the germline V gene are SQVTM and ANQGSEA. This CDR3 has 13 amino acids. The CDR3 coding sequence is TGCAGCGTTGGGCGGGATAGCAATCAGCCCCAGCATTTT. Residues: CSVGRDSNQPQHF.

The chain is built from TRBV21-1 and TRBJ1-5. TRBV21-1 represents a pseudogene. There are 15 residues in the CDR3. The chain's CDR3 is CASSKADYSNQPQHF. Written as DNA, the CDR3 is TGTGCCAGCAGCAAAGCCGACTATAGCAATCAGCCCCAGCATTTT.